The 2 T cell receptor beta chains below come from one sample, sequenced in a study of T cell repertoires in cytomegalovirus infection. Their target antigens are unknown. Via MiXCR, TCRdb re-called the reads, giving one row per CDR3 protein. The repertoire holds 250,000 to 400,000 distinct CDR3 sequences, with roughly 25% as singletons. The sequenced sample was cultured PBMCs, obtained from culture after CMV antigen stimulation. Receptor source: a human donor in good health (CMV status not recorded). Some clones in this sample may be carry-over from other donors' samples.

This clonotype has ten or more counts. The chain carries TRBV7-2 and TRBJ2-2; 11 positions match TRBD2. With V trimmed by 3 bases and J by 4 bases, 1 base remained unmatched. CDR1 and CDR2 (germline): SGHTA, FQGNSA. The CDR3 sequence is 15 residues long. CDR3 coding DNA: TGTGCCAGCAGCTTGGGACTAGCGGTCACCGGGGAGCTGTTTTTT. Its protein product is CASSLGLAVTGELFF.

This clonotype was detected ten times or more. V gene TRBV7-2 combines with J gene TRBJ2-2; D is possibly TRBD2 (7 bases). CDR3 length equals 15 residues. V lost 1 base and J lost 7, with 13 bases in between. Germline V gene sequence: CDR1 SGHTA, CDR2 FQGNSA. The CDR3 sequence: CASSLERGGYGELFF. The CDR3 bases are TGTGCCAGCAGCTTAGAAAGGGGGGGTTACGGGGAGCTGTTTTTT.